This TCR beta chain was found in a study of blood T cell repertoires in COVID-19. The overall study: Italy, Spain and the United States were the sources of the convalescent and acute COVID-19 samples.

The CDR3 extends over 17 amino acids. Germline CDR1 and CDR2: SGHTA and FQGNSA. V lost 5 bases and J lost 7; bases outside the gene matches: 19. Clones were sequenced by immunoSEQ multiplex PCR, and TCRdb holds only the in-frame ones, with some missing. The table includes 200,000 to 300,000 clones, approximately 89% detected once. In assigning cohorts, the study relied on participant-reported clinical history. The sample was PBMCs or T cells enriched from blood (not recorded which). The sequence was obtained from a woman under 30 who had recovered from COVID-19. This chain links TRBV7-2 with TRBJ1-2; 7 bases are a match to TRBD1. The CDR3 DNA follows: TGTGCCAGCAGCCCCGAGACAGGGCTTGTATCCACTCGTGGCTACACCTTC. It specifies CASSPETGLVSTRGYTF.